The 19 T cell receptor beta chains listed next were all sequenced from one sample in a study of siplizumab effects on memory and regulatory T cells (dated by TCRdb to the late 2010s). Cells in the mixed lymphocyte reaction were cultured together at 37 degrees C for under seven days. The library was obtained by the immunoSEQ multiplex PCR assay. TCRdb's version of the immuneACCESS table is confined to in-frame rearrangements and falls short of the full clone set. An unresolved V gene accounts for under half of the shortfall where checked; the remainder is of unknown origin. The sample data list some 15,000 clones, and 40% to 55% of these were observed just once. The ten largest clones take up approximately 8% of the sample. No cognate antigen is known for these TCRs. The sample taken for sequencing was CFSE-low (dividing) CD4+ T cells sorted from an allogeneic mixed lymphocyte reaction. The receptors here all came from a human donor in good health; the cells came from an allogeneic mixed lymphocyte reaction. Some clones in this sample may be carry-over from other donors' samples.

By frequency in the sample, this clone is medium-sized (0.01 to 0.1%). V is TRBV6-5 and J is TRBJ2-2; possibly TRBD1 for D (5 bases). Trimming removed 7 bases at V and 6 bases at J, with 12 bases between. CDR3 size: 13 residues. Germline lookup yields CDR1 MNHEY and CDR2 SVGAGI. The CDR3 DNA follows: TGTGCCAGCACACAGGTCACTTCCGGGGAGCTGTTTTTT. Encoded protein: CASTQVTSGELFF.

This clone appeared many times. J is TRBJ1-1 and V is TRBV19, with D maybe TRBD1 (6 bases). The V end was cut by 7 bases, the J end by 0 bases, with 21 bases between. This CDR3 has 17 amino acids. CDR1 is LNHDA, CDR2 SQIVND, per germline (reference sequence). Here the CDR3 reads CASNDGGAGALNTEAFF. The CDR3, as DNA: TGTGCCAGTAACGATGGTGGCGCGGGGGCCTTGAACACTGAAGCTTTCTTT. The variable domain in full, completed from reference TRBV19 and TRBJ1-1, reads DGGITQSPKYLFRKEGQNVTLSCEQNLNHDAMYWYRQDPGQGLRLIYYSQIVNDFQKGDIAEGYSVSREKKESFPLTVTSAQKNPTAFYLCASNDGGAGALNTEAFFGQGTRLTVV.

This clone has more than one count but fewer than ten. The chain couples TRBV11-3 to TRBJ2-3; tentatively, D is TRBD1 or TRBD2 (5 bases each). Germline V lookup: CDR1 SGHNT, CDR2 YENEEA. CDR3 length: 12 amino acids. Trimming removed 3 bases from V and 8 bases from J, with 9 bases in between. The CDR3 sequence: CASSLSRGTQYF. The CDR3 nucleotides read TGTGCCAGCAGCTTGTCGAGGGGTACGCAGTATTTT.

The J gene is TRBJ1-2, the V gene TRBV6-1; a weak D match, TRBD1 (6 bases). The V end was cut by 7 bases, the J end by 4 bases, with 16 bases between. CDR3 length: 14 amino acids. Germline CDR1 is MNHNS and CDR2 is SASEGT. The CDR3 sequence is CASIQSQGGYGYTF. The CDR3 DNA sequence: TGTGCCAGCATTCAGTCACAGGGAGGCTATGGCTACACCTTC.

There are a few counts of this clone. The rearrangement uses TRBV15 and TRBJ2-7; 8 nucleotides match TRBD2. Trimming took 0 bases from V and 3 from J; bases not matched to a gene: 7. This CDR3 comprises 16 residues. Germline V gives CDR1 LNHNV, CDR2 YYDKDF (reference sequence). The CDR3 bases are TGTGCCACCAGCAGAGATTCTGCGGGAGGCGGCTACGAGCAGTACTTC. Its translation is CATSRDSAGGGYEQYF.

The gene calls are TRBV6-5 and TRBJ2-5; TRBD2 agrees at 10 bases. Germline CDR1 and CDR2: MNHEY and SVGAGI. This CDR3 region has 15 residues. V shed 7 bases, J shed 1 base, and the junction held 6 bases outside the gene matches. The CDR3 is CASTPGLAFQETQYF. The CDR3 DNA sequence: TGTGCCAGCACCCCGGGACTAGCGTTCCAAGAGACCCAGTACTTC.

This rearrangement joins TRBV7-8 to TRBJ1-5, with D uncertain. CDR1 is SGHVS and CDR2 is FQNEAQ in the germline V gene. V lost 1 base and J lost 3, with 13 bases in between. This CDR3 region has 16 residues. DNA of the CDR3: TGTGCCAGCAGCTTAGGTGGCGTCCTATACAATCAGCCCCAGCATTTT. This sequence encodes CASSLGGVLYNQPQHF.

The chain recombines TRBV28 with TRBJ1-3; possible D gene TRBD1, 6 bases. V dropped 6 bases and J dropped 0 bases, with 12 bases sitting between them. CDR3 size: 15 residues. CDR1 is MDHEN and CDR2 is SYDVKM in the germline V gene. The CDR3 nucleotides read TGTGCCAGCAGGTCACAGGGCCTCTCTGGAAACACCATATATTTT. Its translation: CASRSQGLSGNTIYF.

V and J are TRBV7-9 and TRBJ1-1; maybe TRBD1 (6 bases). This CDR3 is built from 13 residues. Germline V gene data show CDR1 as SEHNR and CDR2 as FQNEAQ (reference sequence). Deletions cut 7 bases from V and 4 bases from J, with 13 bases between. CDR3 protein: CASTLGDTTEAFF. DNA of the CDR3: TGTGCCAGCACCTTGGGGGACACCACTGAAGCTTTCTTT.

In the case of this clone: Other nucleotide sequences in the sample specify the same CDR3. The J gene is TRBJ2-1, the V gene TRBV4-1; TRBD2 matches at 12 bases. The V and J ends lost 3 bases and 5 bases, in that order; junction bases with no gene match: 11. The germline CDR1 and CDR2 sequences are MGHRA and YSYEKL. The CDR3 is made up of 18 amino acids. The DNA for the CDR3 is TGCGCCAGCAGCCAGGAGGGGATTTGGACTAGCGGGGACAATGAGCAGTTCTTC. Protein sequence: CASSQEGIWTSGDNEQFF.

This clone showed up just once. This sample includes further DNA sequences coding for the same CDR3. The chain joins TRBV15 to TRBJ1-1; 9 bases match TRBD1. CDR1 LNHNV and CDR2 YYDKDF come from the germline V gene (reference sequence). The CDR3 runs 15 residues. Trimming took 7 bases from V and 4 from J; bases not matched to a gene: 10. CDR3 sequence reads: CATTRDREFGTEAFF. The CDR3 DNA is TGTGCCACCACCCGGGACAGGGAGTTCGGCACTGAAGCTTTCTTT.

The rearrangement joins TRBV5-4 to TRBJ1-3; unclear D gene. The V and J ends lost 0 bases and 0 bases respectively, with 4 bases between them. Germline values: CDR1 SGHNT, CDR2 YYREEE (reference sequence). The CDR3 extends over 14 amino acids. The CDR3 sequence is CASSLEISGNTIYF. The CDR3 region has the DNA TGTGCCAGCAGCTTGGAAATCTCTGGAAACACCATATATTTT.

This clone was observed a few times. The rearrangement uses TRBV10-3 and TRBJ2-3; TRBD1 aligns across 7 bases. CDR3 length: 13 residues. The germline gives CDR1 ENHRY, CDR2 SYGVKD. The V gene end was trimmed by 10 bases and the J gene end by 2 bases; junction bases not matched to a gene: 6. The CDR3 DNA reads TGTGCCACGGCCGGGACAGACACAGATACGCAGTATTTT. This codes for CATAGTDTDTQYF.

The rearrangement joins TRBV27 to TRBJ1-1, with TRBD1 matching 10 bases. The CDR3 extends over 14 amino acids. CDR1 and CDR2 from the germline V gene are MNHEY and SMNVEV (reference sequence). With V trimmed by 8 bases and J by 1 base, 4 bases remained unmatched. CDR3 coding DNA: TGTGCCAGCCGCTGGGACAGGGGGAACACTGAAGCTTTCTTT. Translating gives CASRWDRGNTEAFF.

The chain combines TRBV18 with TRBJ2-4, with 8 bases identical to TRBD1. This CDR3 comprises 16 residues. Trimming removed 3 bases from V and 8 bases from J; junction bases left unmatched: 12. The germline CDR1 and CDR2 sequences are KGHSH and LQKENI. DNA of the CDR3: TGTGCCAGCTCACCGTCAGGGGGCGCAGGTTTAGACATTCAGTACTTC. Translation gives CASSPSGGAGLDIQYF. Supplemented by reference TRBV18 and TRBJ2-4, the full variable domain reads NAGVMQNPRHLVRRRGQEARLRCSPMKGHSHVYWYRQLPEEGLKFMVYLQKENIIDESGMPKERFSAEFPKEGPSILRIQQVVRGDSAAYFCASSPSGGAGLDIQYFGAGTRLSVL.

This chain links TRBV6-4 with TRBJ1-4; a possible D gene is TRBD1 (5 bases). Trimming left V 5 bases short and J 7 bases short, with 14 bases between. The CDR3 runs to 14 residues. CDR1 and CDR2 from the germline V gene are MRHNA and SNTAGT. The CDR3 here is CASSYRPGSEKLFF. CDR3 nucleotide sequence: TGTGCCAGCAGTTACCGGCCAGGGAGTGAAAAACTGTTTTTT.

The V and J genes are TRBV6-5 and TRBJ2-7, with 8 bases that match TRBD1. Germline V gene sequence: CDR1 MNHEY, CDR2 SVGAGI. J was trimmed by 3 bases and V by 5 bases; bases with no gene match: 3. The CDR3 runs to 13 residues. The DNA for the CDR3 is TGTGCCAGCAGTCCGGACAGGGTCTACGAGCAGTACTTC. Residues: CASSPDRVYEQYF.

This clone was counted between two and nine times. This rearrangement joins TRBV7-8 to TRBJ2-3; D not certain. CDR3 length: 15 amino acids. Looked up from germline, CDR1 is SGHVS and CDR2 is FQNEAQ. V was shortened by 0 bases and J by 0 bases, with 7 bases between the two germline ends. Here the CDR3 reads CASSLARSSTDTQYF. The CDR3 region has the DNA TGTGCCAGCAGCTTAGCCAGGTCTAGCACAGATACGCAGTATTTT.

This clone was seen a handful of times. This chain's CDR3 is CASSLAGGPGNEQFF. DNA for the CDR3: TGCGCCAGCAGCTTAGCGGGAGGGCCAGGCAATGAGCAGTTCTTC. The J gene is TRBJ2-1, the V gene TRBV5-1; 10 nucleotides agree with TRBD2. V was pared by 2 bases and J by 6 bases, with 5 bases of the junction left unmatched. In germline, CDR1 is SGHRS, CDR2 YFSETQ. The CDR3 spans 15 residues.